This section outlines one T cell receptor (beta chain) sequence together with its context. Its matching antigen is unknown. An end of the junction does not agree with germline; a read error may underlie this. The entry originates in a study of tumor-infiltrating lymphocytes in primary liver carcinoma. The CDR3 runs to 16 residues. Study findings and constraints: Lower overlap was observed for tumor-adjacent and tumor-blood pairs relative to tumor region pairs.

From about 19-30 mg of unsorted bulk tissue, DNA and RNA were co-extracted together. A constant-region primer served to make TCR beta cDNA from around 540 ng total RNA. Libraries for TCR beta were built through three nested multiplex PCR rounds, which together made up a slightly modified ARM-PCR procedure. Researchers ran the first two PCR rounds for ten to eleven cycles each with TRBV1-TRBV30 forward primers and a C-beta reverse primer. One entry per CDR3 protein results from TCRdb running MiXCR on the multiplex PCR reads. The data contain more than 50,000 distinct CDR3 sequences, around 79% of them singletons.

The TCR originated in a man aged 35 to 55 with primary liver carcinoma and hepatitis B virus infection. Sequences were obtained from liver tumor tissue from sampling region 2. The subset: tumor region T2, inferior pole. V gene TRBV12-3 or TRBV12-4 combines with J gene TRBJ2-1, with 8 bases matching TRBD2. CDR3 nucleotide sequence: TGCGCCAGCAGCTTGCGAAGCGGGAGCTTCTACAATGAGCAGTTCTTC. This translates into CASSLRSGSFYNEQFF.